This TCR beta chain derives from a study of blood T cells in healthy people across ages. The CDR3 is made up of 14 amino acids. CDR1 and CDR2 (germline): SEHNR, FQNEAQ (reference sequence). The germline V and J ends were trimmed by 1 base and 3 bases, with 9 bases remaining between them. About this clonotype: The antigen is unknown.

With a J-beta primer mix and a sample-barcoded 5' primer, a second PCR ran roughly 7 to 11 cycles. The template-switch adaptor, which had 12 random nucleotides, put a tag on each cDNA molecule. TCRdb analysed the 5' RACE reads with MiXCR anew, one entry per CDR3 protein. The sample lists over a million distinct CDR3 sequences; 40% to 45% were seen once. General study findings and limits: Higher diversity, along with more naive CD4+ cells, distinguished long-lived donors from aged donors.

Donors gave roughly 10 milliliters of peripheral blood apiece. RNA extraction gave at least 5.5 micrograms of total RNA per sample. The V call is TRBV7-9, the J call TRBJ1-2; D uncertain. Sequences were obtained from blood. The sequence came from a woman aged 18-35 years in good health. CDR3 loop: CASSLGVTDYGYTF. DNA of the CDR3: TGTGCCAGCAGCTTAGGTGTGACCGACTATGGCTACACCTTC.